What follows are 19 T cell receptor beta chains derived from one specimen sequenced in a study of blood T cell repertoires in COVID-19. The repertoire was sequenced with immunoSEQ multiplex PCR; TCRdb's copy has only in-frame clones and lacks some. Of around 82,000 clones in the sample, 90% were seen once. The sequenced sample was peripheral blood. The source is a human donor in a cohort sampled during active COVID-19.

The chain uses TRBV12-3 or TRBV12-4 and TRBJ1-5; D is possibly TRBD1 (6 bases). CDR3 length: 13 residues. Deletions cut 5 bases from V and 2 bases from J, with 7 bases between. The CDR3 spells CASSPGGNQPQHF. In nucleotides, the CDR3 is TGTGCCAGCAGTCCAGGGGGCAATCAGCCCCAGCATTTT.

The genes are TRBV19 and TRBJ2-7, with D possibly matching TRBD1 (5 bases). Germline V lookup: CDR1 LNHDA, CDR2 SQIVND (reference sequence). CDR3 length: 13 residues. The V and J ends lost 3 bases and 3 bases respectively, with 9 bases between them. DNA of the CDR3: TGTGCCAGTAGTATGGTCAGGGACTACGAGCAGTACTTC. Amino acid sequence: CASSMVRDYEQYF.

To note about this clone: Other DNA sequences in this sample translate to the same CDR3. The genes are TRBV27 and TRBJ1-3; a weak D match, TRBD1 (5 bases). V gave up 2 bases and J gave up 1 base, with 6 bases separating them. The CDR3 loop spans 14 amino acids. CDR1 is MNHEY, CDR2 SMNVEV, per germline (reference sequence). The CDR3 bases are TGTGCCAGCAGTTTACAGGGATCTGGAAACACCATATATTTT. Its protein product is CASSLQGSGNTIYF.

V usage is TRBV3-1 (or the pseudogene TRBV3-2) and J usage is TRBJ1-2, with 8 bases identical to TRBD1. This CDR3 has 15 residues. V shed 3 bases and J 6 bases; nucleotides not matched to a gene: 9. Germline CDR1 is LGHDT and CDR2 is YNNKEL (reference sequence). CDR3 in amino acids: CASSHAQGGPHGYTF. The CDR3 DNA reads TGTGCCAGCAGCCACGCACAGGGGGGTCCGCATGGCTACACCTTC.

The chain carries TRBV13 and TRBJ2-2; D is perhaps TRBD1 (6 bases). Germline CDR1 reads PRHDT; CDR2 reads FYEKMQ (reference sequence). Trimming removed 4 bases from V and 3 bases from J, with 12 bases in between. The CDR3 spans 15 residues. CDR3 protein: CASSSSGADTGELFF. CDR3 sequence (DNA): TGTGCCAGCAGCTCCTCAGGGGCCGACACCGGGGAGCTGTTTTTT.

This chain joins TRBV9 and TRBJ1-2; 10 bases agree with TRBD1. Trimming took 4 bases from V and 4 from J; bases not matched to a gene: 7. Germline CDR1 reads SGDLS; CDR2 reads YYNGEE. CDR3 size: 15 residues. CDR3 sequence reads: CASSPRQGAAYGYTF. In nucleotides, the CDR3 is TGTGCCAGCAGCCCTAGACAGGGGGCGGCCTATGGCTACACCTTC.

The chain carries TRBV18 and TRBJ1-3; 8 bases agree with TRBD1. Germline V lookup: CDR1 KGHSH, CDR2 LQKENI. The CDR3 length is 15 residues. The V gene end was trimmed by 6 bases and the J gene end by 1 base; junction bases not matched to a gene: 5. The CDR3 loop reads CASSDGQGSGNTIYF. The CDR3 coding sequence is TGTGCCAGCTCGGACGGACAGGGTTCTGGAAACACCATATATTTT.

The rearrangement joins TRBV10-3 to TRBJ1-2; TRBD1 aligns across 7 bases. Losses at the gene ends were 2 bases for V and 3 bases for J; bases not matched to a gene: 0. CDR3 length equals 13 residues. The germline CDR1 and CDR2 sequences are ENHRY and SYGVKD. CDR3: CAISEDRDYGYTF. The CDR3 DNA reads as TGTGCCATCAGTGAGGACAGGGACTATGGCTACACCTTC.

The chain has TRBV6-4 and TRBJ2-1; maybe TRBD2 (7 bases). The CDR3 contains 15 residues. Germline lookup yields CDR1 MRHNA and CDR2 SNTAGT. The V end lost 5 bases, the J end lost 4 bases, and 15 bases lay between the germline ends. CDR3 region: CASSREGGGYNEQFF. The CDR3 DNA sequence: TGTGCCAGCAGTCGAGAAGGGGGGGGTTACAATGAGCAGTTCTTC.

The chain couples TRBV9 to TRBJ1-2, with D perhaps TRBD1 (5 bases). This CDR3 has 13 amino acids. The V and J ends lost 2 bases and 4 bases respectively, with 9 bases between them. Germline V gene lookup returns CDR1 SGDLS and CDR2 YYNGEE. CDR3 DNA sequence: TGTGCCAGCAGCGTCGACAGTTCCTATGGCTACACCTTC. Its translation is CASSVDSSYGYTF.

The gene calls are TRBV5-1 and TRBJ2-3; 9 bases are a match to TRBD2. This CDR3 is built from 16 residues. CDR1 and CDR2 (germline): SGHRS, YFSETQ. Unmatched junction bases numbered 8, after V lost 0 bases and J lost 6 bases. The CDR3 nucleotides read TGCGCCAGCAGCTTGGTGTCTAGCGGGGTTCAGGATACGCAGTATTTT. Amino acid sequence: CASSLVSSGVQDTQYF.

V usage is TRBV28 and J usage is TRBJ2-7; D possibly corresponds to TRBD1 (6 bases). Deletions cut 5 bases from V and 0 bases from J, with 11 bases between. This CDR3 has 14 residues. Germline V gene lookup returns CDR1 MDHEN and CDR2 SYDVKM. CDR3 bases: TGTGCCAGCAGTCGATGGGACAACTCCTACGAGCAGTACTTC. This codes for CASSRWDNSYEQYF.

The chain has TRBV7-7 and TRBJ2-2; tentative D call: TRBD1 (5 bases). CDR1 and CDR2 (germline): SSHAT, FNYEAQ (reference sequence). The CDR3 length is 12 residues. The CDR3 here is CAFDRNTGELFF. CDR3 nucleotides: TGTGCTTTCGACAGGAACACCGGGGAGCTGTTTTTT.

The V call is TRBV9, the J call TRBJ2-3, with a weak D call TRBD2 (6 bases). The germline V gene has CDR1 SGDLS and CDR2 YYNGEE. V was cut by 3 bases and J by 2 bases, with 22 bases left in between. The CDR3 spans 18 residues. The CDR3 nucleotides read TGTGCCAGCAGCGCAGAGGGCAGGAGGGGCCCTCACACAGATACGCAGTATTTT. The encoded protein is CASSAEGRRGPHTDTQYF.

This clone appeared once. The chain carries TRBV7-9 and TRBJ1-4; no reliable D call. Germline V gene sequence: CDR1 SEHNR, CDR2 FQNEAQ (reference sequence). CDR3 size: 15 residues. V was shortened by 2 bases and J by 0 bases, with 7 bases between the two germline ends. The CDR3 here is CASSLIPSTNEKLFF. DNA of the CDR3: TGTGCCAGCAGCTTAATCCCCTCAACTAATGAAAAACTGTTTTTT.

This clone was picked up one time. V and J are TRBV5-4 and TRBJ2-6, with TRBD2 matching 13 bases. CDR3 length equals 18 residues. Germline assignment: CDR1 SGHNT and CDR2 YYREEE (reference sequence). With 4 bases clipped from V and 3 bases from J, the junction kept 7 bases outside the gene matches. Here the CDR3 reads CASSAPGTSGDGANVLTF. For the CDR3, the DNA is TGTGCCAGCAGCGCACCCGGGACTAGCGGGGATGGGGCCAACGTCCTGACTTTC. Together with reference TRBV5-4 and TRBJ2-6, the CDR3 gives the full variable domain: ETGVTQSPTHLIKTRGQQVTLRCSSQSGHNTVSWYQQALGQGPQFIFQYYREEENGRGNFPPRFSGLQFPNYSSELNVNALELDDSALYLCASSAPGTSGDGANVLTFGAGSRLTVL.

The chain employs TRBV19 and TRBJ1-5; a possible D gene is TRBD1 (5 bases). The CDR3 extends over 15 amino acids. The ends were cut back, 7 bases at V and 3 bases at J, with 16 bases in the middle. The germline CDR1 and CDR2 sequences are LNHDA and SQIVND (reference sequence). This chain's CDR3 is CASIGGKGLNQPQHF. CDR3 nucleotide sequence: TGTGCCAGTATTGGGGGTAAGGGACTCAATCAGCCCCAGCATTTT.

V and J are TRBV5-1 and TRBJ2-1; D is perhaps TRBD2 (6 bases). The V gene lost 7 bases and the J gene lost 5 bases, with 19 bases spanning the gap. The CDR3 sequence is 15 residues long. The germline CDR1 and CDR2 sequences are SGHRS and YFSETQ. The CDR3 region has the DNA TGCGCCAGCTTCCGGGGGAACCCCCCAAACAATGAGCAGTTCTTC. Translated: CASFRGNPPNNEQFF. The full variable domain, in which reference TRBV5-1 and TRBJ2-1 provide the parts outside the CDR3, is KAGVTQTPRYLIKTRGQQVTLSCSPISGHRSVSWYQQTPGQGLQFLFEYFSETQRNKGNFPGRFSGRQFSNSRSEMNVSTLELGDSALYLCASFRGNPPNNEQFFGPGTRLTVL.

This clone appeared once. The chain couples TRBV27 to TRBJ2-3; the D is unclear. The CDR3 runs 15 residues. CDR1 is MNHEY, CDR2 SMNVEV, per germline (reference sequence). V was pared by 0 bases and J by 1 base, with 8 bases between. In DNA, the CDR3 is TGTGCCAGCAGTTTATCGGTGGCAGGCACAGATACGCAGTATTTT. Translated, it gives CASSLSVAGTDTQYF.